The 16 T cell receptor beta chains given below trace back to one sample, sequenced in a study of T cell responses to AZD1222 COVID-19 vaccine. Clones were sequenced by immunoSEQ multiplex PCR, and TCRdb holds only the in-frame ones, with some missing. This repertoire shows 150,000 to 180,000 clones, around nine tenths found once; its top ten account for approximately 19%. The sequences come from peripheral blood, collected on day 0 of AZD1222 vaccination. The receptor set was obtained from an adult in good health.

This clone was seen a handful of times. CDR3 sequence reads: CATSKTLGNTIYF. In DNA form, the CDR3 reads TGTGCCACCAGCAAAACGCTGGGGAACACCATATATTTT. The chain combines TRBV15 with TRBJ1-3; D remains ambiguous. Germline CDR1 and CDR2: LNHNV and YYDKDF (reference sequence). The CDR3 totals 13 residues. Between the trimmed V and J ends, which lost 4 bases and 7 bases, there was a span of 11 bases.

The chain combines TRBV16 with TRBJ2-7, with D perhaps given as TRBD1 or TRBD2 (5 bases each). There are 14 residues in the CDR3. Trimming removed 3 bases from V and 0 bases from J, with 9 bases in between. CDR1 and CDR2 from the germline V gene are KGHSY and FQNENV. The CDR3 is CASSHNGASYEQYF. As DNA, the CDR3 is TGTGCCAGCAGCCATAACGGGGCCTCCTACGAGCAGTACTTC.

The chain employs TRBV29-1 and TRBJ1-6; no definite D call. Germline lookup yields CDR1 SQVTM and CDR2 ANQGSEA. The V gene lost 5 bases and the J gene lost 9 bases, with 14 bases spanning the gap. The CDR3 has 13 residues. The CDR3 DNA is TGCAGCGTTATAGCCCGGGCCGGTTCACCCCTCCACTTT. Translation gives CSVIARAGSPLHF.

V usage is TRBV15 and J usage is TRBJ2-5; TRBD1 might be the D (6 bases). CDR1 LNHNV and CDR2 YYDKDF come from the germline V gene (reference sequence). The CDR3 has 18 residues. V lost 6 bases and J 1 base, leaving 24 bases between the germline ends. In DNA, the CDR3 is TGTGCCACCAGAGGGTCTCAGGGGACCGAATCTTTCCAAGAGACCCAGTACTTC. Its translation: CATRGSQGTESFQETQYF.

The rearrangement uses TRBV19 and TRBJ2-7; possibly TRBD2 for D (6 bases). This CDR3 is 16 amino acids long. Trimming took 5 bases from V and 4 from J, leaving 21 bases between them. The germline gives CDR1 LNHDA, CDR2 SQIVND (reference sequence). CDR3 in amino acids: CASSPVGRDGGYEQYF. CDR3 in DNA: TGTGCCAGTAGTCCCGTCGGCCGGGACGGGGGTTACGAGCAGTACTTC. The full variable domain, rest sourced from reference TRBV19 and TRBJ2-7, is DGGITQSPKYLFRKEGQNVTLSCEQNLNHDAMYWYRQDPGQGLRLIYYSQIVNDFQKGDIAEGYSVSREKKESFPLTVTSAQKNPTAFYLCASSPVGRDGGYEQYFGPGTRLTVT.

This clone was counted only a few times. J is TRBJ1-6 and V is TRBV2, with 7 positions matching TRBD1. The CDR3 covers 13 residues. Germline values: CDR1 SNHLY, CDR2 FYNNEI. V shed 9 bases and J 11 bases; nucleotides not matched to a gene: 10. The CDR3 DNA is TGTGCCAGGAGACAGGGAAATTTTACACCCCTCCACTTT. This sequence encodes CARRQGNFTPLHF.

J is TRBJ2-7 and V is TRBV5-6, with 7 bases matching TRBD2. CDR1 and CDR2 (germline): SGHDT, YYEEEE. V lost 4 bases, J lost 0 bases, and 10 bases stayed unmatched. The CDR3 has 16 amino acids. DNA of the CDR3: TGTGCCAGCAGCCCCTGGGGCGGGGGTGTCTCCTACGAGCAGTACTTC. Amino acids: CASSPWGGGVSYEQYF. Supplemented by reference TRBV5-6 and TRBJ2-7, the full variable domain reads DAGVTQSPTHLIKTRGQQVTLRCSPKSGHDTVSWYQQALGQGPQFIFQYYEEEERQRGNFPDRFSGHQFPNYSSELNVNALLLGDSALYLCASSPWGGGVSYEQYFGPGTRLTVT.

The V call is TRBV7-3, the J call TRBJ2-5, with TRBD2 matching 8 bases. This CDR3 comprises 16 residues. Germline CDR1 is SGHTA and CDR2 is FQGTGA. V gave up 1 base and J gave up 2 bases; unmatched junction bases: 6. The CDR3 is CASSLNPLAGQETQYF. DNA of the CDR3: TGTGCCAGCAGCTTAAATCCTCTAGCGGGTCAAGAGACCCAGTACTTC.

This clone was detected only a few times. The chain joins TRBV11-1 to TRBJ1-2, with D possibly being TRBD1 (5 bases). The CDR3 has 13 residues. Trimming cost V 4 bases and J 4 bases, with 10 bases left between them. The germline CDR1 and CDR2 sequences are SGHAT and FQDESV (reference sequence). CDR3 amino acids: CASSSRGSYGYTF. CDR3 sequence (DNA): TGTGCCAGCAGCTCCCGGGGCAGCTATGGCTACACCTTC.

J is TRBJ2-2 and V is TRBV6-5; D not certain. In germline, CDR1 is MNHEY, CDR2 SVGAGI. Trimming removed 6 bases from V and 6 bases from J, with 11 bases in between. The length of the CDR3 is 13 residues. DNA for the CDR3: TGTGCCAGCAGAGCCCCTCTAGCCGGGGAGCTGTTTTTT. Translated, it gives CASRAPLAGELFF.

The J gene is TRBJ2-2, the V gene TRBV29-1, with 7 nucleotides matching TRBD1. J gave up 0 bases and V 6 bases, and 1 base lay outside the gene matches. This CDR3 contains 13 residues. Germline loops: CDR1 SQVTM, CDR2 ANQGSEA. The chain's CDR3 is CSVDRANTGELFF. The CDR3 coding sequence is TGCAGCGTCGACAGGGCGAACACCGGGGAGCTGTTTTTT.

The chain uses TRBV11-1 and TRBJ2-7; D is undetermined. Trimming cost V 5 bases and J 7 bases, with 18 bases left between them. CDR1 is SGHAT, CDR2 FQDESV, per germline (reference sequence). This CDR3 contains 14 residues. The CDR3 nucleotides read TGTGCCAGCAGCATCGCCATGACACCCTTGGAGCAGTACTTC. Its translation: CASSIAMTPLEQYF. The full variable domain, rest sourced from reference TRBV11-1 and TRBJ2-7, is EAEVAQSPRYKITEKSQAVAFWCDPISGHATLYWYRQILGQGPELLVQFQDESVVDDSQLPKDRFSAERLKGVDSTLKIQPAELGDSAMYLCASSIAMTPLEQYFGPGTRLTVT.

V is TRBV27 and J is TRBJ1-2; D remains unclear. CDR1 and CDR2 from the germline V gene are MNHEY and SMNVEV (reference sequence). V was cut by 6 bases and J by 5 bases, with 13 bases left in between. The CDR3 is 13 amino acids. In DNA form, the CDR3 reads TGTGCCAGCAGATCCTCGGGAACGTATGGCTACACCTTC. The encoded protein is CASRSSGTYGYTF.

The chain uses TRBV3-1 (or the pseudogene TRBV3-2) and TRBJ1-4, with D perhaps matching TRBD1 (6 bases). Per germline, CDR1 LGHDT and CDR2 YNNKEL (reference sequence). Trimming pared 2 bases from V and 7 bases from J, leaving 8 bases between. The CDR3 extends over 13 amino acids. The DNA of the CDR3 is TGTGCCAGCAGCCAATCAGGGGCTGAAAAACTGTTTTTT. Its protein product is CASSQSGAEKLFF.

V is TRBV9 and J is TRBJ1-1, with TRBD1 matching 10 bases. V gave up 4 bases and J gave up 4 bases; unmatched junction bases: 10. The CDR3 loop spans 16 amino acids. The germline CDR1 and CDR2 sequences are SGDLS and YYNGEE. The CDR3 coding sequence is TGTGCCAGCAGCCCGATGGAGGGACAGGGGAGCACTGAAGCTTTCTTT. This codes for CASSPMEGQGSTEAFF.

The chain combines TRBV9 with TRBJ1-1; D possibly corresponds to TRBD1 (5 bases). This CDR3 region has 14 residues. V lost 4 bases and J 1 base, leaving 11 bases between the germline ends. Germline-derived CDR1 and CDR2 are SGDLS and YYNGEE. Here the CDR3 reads CASSLPGGNTEAFF. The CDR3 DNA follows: TGTGCCAGCAGCCTCCCCGGGGGGAACACTGAAGCTTTCTTT.